A single sample gave rise to the 31 T cell receptor beta chains below, sequenced in a study of blood T cell repertoires in COVID-19. The repertoire was sequenced with immunoSEQ multiplex PCR; TCRdb's copy has only in-frame clones and lacks some. The sample holds 70,000 to 85,000 clones; around 83% are singletons and the top ten take around 36%. Material for sequencing was peripheral blood. These receptors all stem from a man older than 75 with active or convalescent COVID-19.

The CDR3 loop is CASSPGTAVAEQYF. Written as DNA, the CDR3 is TGTGCCAGCAGCCCGGGGACTGCCGTGGCCGAGCAGTACTTC. V and J are TRBV11-2 and TRBJ2-7, with a possible D match to TRBD2 (6 bases). The ends were cut back, 5 bases at V and 6 bases at J, with 17 bases in the middle. The germline CDR1 and CDR2 sequences are SGHAT and FQNNGV. The CDR3 is made up of 14 amino acids.

V and J are TRBV28 and TRBJ1-2; D perhaps matches TRBD1 (5 bases). The ends were cut back, 3 bases at V and 5 bases at J, with 7 bases in the middle. Germline V CDR1 and CDR2: MDHEN, SYDVKM. This CDR3 has 12 residues. CDR3 in DNA: TGTGCCAGCAGTTTCAGGGAATATGGCTACACCTTC. Its protein product is CASSFREYGYTF.

The V gene is TRBV18, the J gene TRBJ1-4; the D gene is possibly TRBD1 (5 bases). Germline V gene sequence: CDR1 KGHSH, CDR2 LQKENI. The CDR3 is 16 residues long. V was shortened by 6 bases and J by 2 bases, with 16 bases between the two germline ends. The CDR3 reads CASSSDTGGTNEKLFF. CDR3 nucleotide sequence: TGTGCCAGCTCCTCGGATACCGGGGGGACTAATGAAAAACTGTTTTTT.

The chain carries TRBV3-1 (or the pseudogene TRBV3-2) and TRBJ1-6, with D hard to call. The CDR3 has 15 residues. The germline gives CDR1 LGHDT, CDR2 YNNKEL (reference sequence). The V end was cut by 4 bases, the J end by 4 bases, with 11 bases between. The CDR3 DNA follows: TGTGCCAGCAGCCCAGTGGAGGGATATAATTCACCCCTCCACTTT. Translated: CASSPVEGYNSPLHF.

CDR3 sequence: CASSQERHQPQHF. As DNA, the CDR3 is TGCGCCAGCAGCCAAGAGCGCCATCAGCCCCAGCATTTT. This chain connects TRBV4-3 to TRBJ1-5, with D unclear. Trimming took off 0 bases at V and 5 bases at J, with 5 bases between the two ends. The CDR3 consists of 13 residues. Germline lookup yields CDR1 LGHNA and CDR2 YSLEER.

The chain has TRBV13 and TRBJ1-1; 10 bases map to TRBD1. Germline V gives CDR1 PRHDT, CDR2 FYEKMQ (reference sequence). The CDR3 runs to 14 residues. V shed 5 bases, J shed 1 base, and the junction held 1 base outside the gene matches. CDR3 loop: CASSRTGGNTEAFF. The CDR3 DNA follows: TGTGCCAGCAGCCGGACAGGGGGGAACACTGAAGCTTTCTTT.

The chain's CDR3 is CASPADWGGQETQYF. The CDR3 DNA sequence: TGCGCCAGCCCGGCCGATTGGGGAGGACAAGAGACCCAGTACTTC. The chain links TRBV10-1 to TRBJ2-5, with D possibly TRBD2 on 6 matching bases. Trimming stripped 8 bases from V and 2 bases from J, with 18 bases between. This CDR3 region has 15 residues. CDR1 and CDR2 (germline): WNHNN, SYGVQD (reference sequence).

This rearrangement joins TRBV5-6 to TRBJ1-2; D not certain. CDR1 SGHDT and CDR2 YYEEEE come from the germline V gene. CDR3 size: 14 residues. V lost 2 bases to trimming and J lost 8 bases, with 16 bases between them. For the CDR3, the DNA is TGTGCCAGCAGCTTTGGCCCAACACCTTCAGGCTACACCTTC. The encoded protein is CASSFGPTPSGYTF.

The chain employs TRBV5-1 and TRBJ1-2; 9 bases align to TRBD1. Germline V lookup: CDR1 SGHRS, CDR2 YFSETQ. After removal of 6 bases from V and 5 bases from J, the junction contained 5 bases not matched to a gene. This CDR3 contains 13 residues. The DNA for the CDR3 is TGCGCCAGCACCGACGACAGGGGGTATGGCTACACCTTC. It is translated as CASTDDRGYGYTF.

V and J are TRBV19 and TRBJ2-1; TRBD2 matches at 13 bases. V shed 7 bases and J 0 bases; nucleotides not matched to a gene: 27. The CDR3 totals 24 residues. Germline V gives CDR1 LNHDA, CDR2 SQIVND (reference sequence). The CDR3 DNA follows: TGTGCCAGTAAGGCCAGAGACAATGACCGGACTAGCGGGAGTAAGGGGAGCTCCTACAATGAGCAGTTCTTC. Amino acid sequence: CASKARDNDRTSGSKGSSYNEQFF.

V is TRBV5-1 and J is TRBJ2-1; the match to TRBD2 covers 8 bases. With V trimmed by 5 bases and J by 7 bases, 17 bases remained unmatched. This CDR3 comprises 17 residues. Germline values: CDR1 SGHRS, CDR2 YFSETQ. Written as DNA, the CDR3 is TGCGCCAGCAGTTCGACGGAGTGGGCGGGAGGAGGGAATGAGCAGTTCTTC. Residues: CASSSTEWAGGGNEQFF. The full variable domain, rest sourced from reference TRBV5-1 and TRBJ2-1, is KAGVTQTPRYLIKTRGQQVTLSCSPISGHRSVSWYQQTPGQGLQFLFEYFSETQRNKGNFPGRFSGRQFSNSRSEMNVSTLELGDSALYLCASSSTEWAGGGNEQFFGPGTRLTVL.

The gene calls are TRBV27 and TRBJ2-2; 11 bases match TRBD2. CDR3 length equals 14 residues. V was clipped by 8 bases and J by 7 bases; unmatched bases: 6. The germline V gene encodes CDR1 MNHEY and CDR2 SMNVEV (reference sequence). CDR3 amino acids: CASALAGGRGELFF. Written as DNA, the CDR3 is TGTGCCAGCGCCCTAGCGGGAGGCCGCGGGGAGCTGTTTTTT.

The chain has TRBV30 and TRBJ2-7; a possible D gene is TRBD1 (7 bases). Looked up from germline, CDR1 is GTSNPN and CDR2 is SVGIG (reference sequence). The CDR3 is 12 residues long. Trimming removed 6 bases at V and 7 bases at J, with 16 bases between. The chain's CDR3 is CACNRDSGEQYF. The DNA for the CDR3 is TGTGCCTGTAACCGGGACAGCGGGGAGCAGTACTTC.

The chain is built from TRBV19 and TRBJ1-5; 11 bases are a match to TRBD1. Germline V gene data show CDR1 as LNHDA and CDR2 as SQIVND (reference sequence). V lost 7 bases and J lost 7; bases outside the gene matches: 9. The CDR3 has 15 amino acids. The CDR3 sequence is CASIELGTGGQPQHF. The CDR3 DNA reads TGTGCCAGTATAGAGTTGGGGACAGGGGGACAGCCCCAGCATTTT.

This clone is a singleton in its sample. This sequence joins TRBV28 and TRBJ2-2; 8 nucleotides match TRBD1. V lost 7 bases and J lost 5; bases outside the gene matches: 3. Germline V CDR1 and CDR2: MDHEN, SYDVKM. CDR3 length: 13 amino acids. As DNA, the CDR3 is TGTGCCAGCAAGGACAGGGTGACCGGGGAGCTGTTTTTT. This translates into CASKDRVTGELFF.

V is TRBV5-5 and J is TRBJ1-1, with D hard to call. Trimming pared 0 bases from V and 8 bases from J, leaving 8 bases between. The CDR3 loop spans 12 amino acids. Germline assignment: CDR1 SGHKS and CDR2 YYEKEE (reference sequence). In DNA form, the CDR3 reads TGTGCCAGCAGCTTGGAACAGACCGAAGCTTTCTTT. Its translation is CASSLEQTEAFF.

This sequence joins TRBV3-1 (or the pseudogene TRBV3-2) and TRBJ2-7, with D possibly matching TRBD2 (7 bases). CDR1 is LGHDT and CDR2 is YNNKEL in the germline V gene (reference sequence). This CDR3 has 14 amino acids. V lost 4 bases to trimming and J lost 5 bases, with 15 bases between them. The DNA for the CDR3 is TGTGCCAGCAGCCTGAGGGGGGGGGACGACGAGCAGTACTTC. It translates to CASSLRGGDDEQYF.

The chain employs TRBV7-4 and TRBJ1-5; 8 nucleotides align to TRBD1. Germline V gene lookup returns CDR1 SGHVT and CDR2 SQSDAQ. CDR3 length: 15 residues. J lost 7 bases, V lost 6 bases, and 11 bases had no gene match. Here the CDR3 DNA reads TGTGCCAGCAGAGAGTCGGCACAGGGGGACCAGCCCCAGCATTTT. Protein sequence: CASRESAQGDQPQHF.

The rearrangement links TRBV6-2 or TRBV6-3 to TRBJ2-2; 10 positions agree with TRBD1. This CDR3 is built from 20 residues. The J segment lost 4 bases and the V segment lost 3 bases, leaving 17 bases of the junction unmatched. CDR1 is MNHEY and CDR2 is SVGEGT in the germline V gene. The CDR3, as DNA: TGTGCCAGCAGTTATTCCTCAGTTATGTTGGGACAGGGGTTCACCGGGGAGCTGTTTTTT. As protein: CASSYSSVMLGQGFTGELFF.

The chain combines TRBV14 with TRBJ1-1; D remains ambiguous. Trimming stripped 0 bases from V and 1 base from J, with 3 bases between. This CDR3 comprises 13 residues. Germline CDR1 and CDR2: SGHDN and FVKESK. The CDR3 region has the DNA TGTGCCAGCAGCCAAGACAGGAACACTGAAGCTTTCTTT. Encoded protein: CASSQDRNTEAFF.

The gene calls are TRBV5-3 and TRBJ2-1; 9 nucleotides line up with TRBD1. TRBV5-3 is known as an ORF, though its function is uncertain. J was trimmed by 6 bases and V by 4 bases; bases with no gene match: 14. This CDR3 region has 17 residues. CDR3 nucleotide sequence: TGTGCCAGAAGCCCGGGACAGGGTGGACGGGAACTCAATGAGCAGTTCTTC. Amino acids: CARSPGQGGRELNEQFF.

The V gene is TRBV6-5, the J gene TRBJ1-5, with a tentative D call TRBD1 (6 bases). The CDR3 contains 14 residues. CDR1 and CDR2 (germline): MNHEY, SVGAGI. V shed 6 bases and J shed 9 bases, with 18 bases lying between them. CDR3 sequence (DNA): TGTGCCAGCAGCCAGGGACATCTGCTTTGGCCCCAGCATTTT. As protein: CASSQGHLLWPQHF.

This chain links TRBV2 with TRBJ2-2, with a tentative D call TRBD1 (5 bases). Germline V gene sequence: CDR1 SNHLY, CDR2 FYNNEI. There are 15 residues in the CDR3. The V end was cut by 11 bases, the J end by 0 bases, with 16 bases between. In nucleotides, the CDR3 is TGTGCCTGGCCGTCGCGGACACCGAACACCGGGGAGCTGTTTTTT. Residues: CAWPSRTPNTGELFF.

The CDR3 spells CAWSVQASGPYYEQYF. As DNA, the CDR3 is TGTGCCTGGAGTGTACAAGCTAGCGGGCCCTACTACGAGCAGTACTTC. This rearrangement joins TRBV30 to TRBJ2-7; 8 nucleotides agree with TRBD2. The CDR3 sequence is 16 residues long. CDR1 is GTSNPN and CDR2 is SVGIG in the germline V gene (reference sequence). J was trimmed by 3 bases and V by 0 bases; bases with no gene match: 10.

This clone was picked up one time. This rearrangement joins TRBV5-1 to TRBJ1-1; D ambiguous. Germline V gives CDR1 SGHRS, CDR2 YFSETQ. This CDR3 spans 13 amino acids. Trimming shortened V by 4 bases and J by 3 bases, and 10 bases separated the two germline ends. CDR3 residues: CASSQEADTEAFF. CDR3 coding DNA: TGCGCCAGCAGCCAAGAGGCAGACACTGAAGCTTTCTTT.

This clone was counted a single time. J is TRBJ2-1 and V is TRBV5-1; 10 bases fit TRBD2. CDR3 length: 15 amino acids. Losses at the gene ends were 4 bases for V and 8 bases for J; bases not matched to a gene: 9. Germline V gene sequence: CDR1 SGHRS, CDR2 YFSETQ. Here the CDR3 DNA reads TGCGCCAGCAGCCCACGTAGCGGGGGGCTCGATGAGCAGTTCTTC. Protein sequence: CASSPRSGGLDEQFF.

This rearrangement joins TRBV7-8 to TRBJ1-1; a weak D match, TRBD1 (5 bases). Germline V gene data show CDR1 as SGHVS and CDR2 as FQNEAQ. V was cut by 2 bases and J by 3 bases, with 25 bases left in between. The CDR3 contains 19 residues. The CDR3 DNA reads as TGTGCCAGCAGCTTATTAAAGGGCAAACAGGTGTTGGAAGACACTGAAGCTTTCTTT. This encodes CASSLLKGKQVLEDTEAFF.

The CDR3 loop is CASSAGLAGSSPEQFF. DNA for the CDR3: TGTGCCAGCAGCGCCGGACTAGCGGGATCCTCACCTGAGCAGTTCTTC. The rearrangement uses TRBV3-1 (or the pseudogene TRBV3-2) and TRBJ2-1; 12 bases align to TRBD2. J gave up 9 bases and V 5 bases, and 11 bases lay outside the gene matches. CDR1 and CDR2 from the germline V gene are LGHDT and YNNKEL (reference sequence). CDR3 length: 16 amino acids.

The V call is TRBV29-1, the J call TRBJ1-2, with a possible D match to TRBD1 (6 bases). V was shortened by 4 bases and J by 3 bases, with 9 bases between the two germline ends. The CDR3 contains 12 residues. Germline V gene sequence: CDR1 SQVTM, CDR2 ANQGSEA. CDR3 DNA: TGCAGCGTTGTGCGGACAGACTATGGCTACACCTTC. Translating gives CSVVRTDYGYTF.

The V call is TRBV4-2, the J call TRBJ2-5, with TRBD2 identical over 11 bases. The CDR3 is 19 amino acids. In germline, CDR1 is LGHNA, CDR2 YNFKEQ. Losses at the gene ends were 0 bases for V and 1 base for J; bases not matched to a gene: 10. CDR3 nucleotides: TGTGCCAGCAGCCAAGACTTGGGTGGGACTAGCGGTTCCCAAGAGACCCAGTACTTC. Translating it yields CASSQDLGGTSGSQETQYF.

The V gene is TRBV3-1 (or the pseudogene TRBV3-2), the J gene TRBJ1-1; 9 bases align to TRBD1. There are 15 residues in the CDR3. Germline CDR1 and CDR2: LGHDT and YNNKEL (reference sequence). The V and J ends lost 4 bases and 1 base, in that order; junction bases with no gene match: 4. CDR3 sequence (DNA): TGTGCCAGCAGCCGAACAGGGGGCCCGAACACTGAAGCTTTCTTT. As protein: CASSRTGGPNTEAFF.